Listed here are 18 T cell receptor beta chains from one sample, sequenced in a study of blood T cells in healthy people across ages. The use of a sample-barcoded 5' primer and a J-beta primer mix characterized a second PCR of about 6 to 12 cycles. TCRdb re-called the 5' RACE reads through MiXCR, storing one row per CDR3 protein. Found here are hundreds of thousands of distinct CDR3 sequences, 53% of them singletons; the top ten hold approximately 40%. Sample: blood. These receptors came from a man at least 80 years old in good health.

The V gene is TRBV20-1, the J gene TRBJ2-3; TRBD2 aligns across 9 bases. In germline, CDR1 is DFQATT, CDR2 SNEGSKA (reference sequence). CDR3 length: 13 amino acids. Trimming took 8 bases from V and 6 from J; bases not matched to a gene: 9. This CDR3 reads CSTAGGKVDTQYF. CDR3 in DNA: TGCAGTACGGCGGGAGGGAAAGTGGATACGCAGTATTTT.

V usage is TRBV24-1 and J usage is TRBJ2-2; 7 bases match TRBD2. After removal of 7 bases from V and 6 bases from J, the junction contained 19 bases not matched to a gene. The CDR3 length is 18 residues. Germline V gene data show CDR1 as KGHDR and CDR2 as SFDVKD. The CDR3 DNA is TGTGCCACCAGCTCCTCTGGGTGGGGGGGTCGCGTCTCCGGGGAGCTGTTTTTT. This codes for CATSSSGWGGRVSGELFF.

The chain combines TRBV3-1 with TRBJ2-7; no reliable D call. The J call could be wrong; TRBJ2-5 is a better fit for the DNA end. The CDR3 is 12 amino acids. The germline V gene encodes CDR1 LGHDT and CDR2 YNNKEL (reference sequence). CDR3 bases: TGTGCCAGCAGCCAAGATATCGAGACCCAGTACTTC. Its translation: CASSQDIETQYF.

The CDR3 is CASSHVTGDQETQYF. The CDR3 bases are TGTGCCAGCAGCCATGTTACAGGGGACCAAGAGACCCAGTACTTC. The chain couples TRBV4-2 to TRBJ2-5; TRBD1 matches 7 bases. From germline, CDR1 is LGHNA and CDR2 YNFKEQ. Trimming cost V 3 bases and J 0 bases; bases outside gene matches: 4. The CDR3 extends over 15 amino acids.

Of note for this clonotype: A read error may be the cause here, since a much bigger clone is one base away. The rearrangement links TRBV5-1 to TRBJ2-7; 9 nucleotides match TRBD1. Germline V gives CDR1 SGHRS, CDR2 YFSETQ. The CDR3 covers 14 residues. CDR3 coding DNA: TGCGCCAGCAGCCCTGGACAGGGGTGGAATGAGCGGTTCTTC. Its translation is CASSPGQGWNERFF.

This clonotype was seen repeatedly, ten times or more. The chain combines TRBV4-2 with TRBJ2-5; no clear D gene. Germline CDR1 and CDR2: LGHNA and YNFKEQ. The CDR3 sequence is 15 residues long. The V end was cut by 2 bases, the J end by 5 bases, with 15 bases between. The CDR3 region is CASSQIEASKETQYF. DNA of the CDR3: TGTGCCAGCAGCCAAATCGAGGCTAGTAAGGAGACCCAGTACTTC.

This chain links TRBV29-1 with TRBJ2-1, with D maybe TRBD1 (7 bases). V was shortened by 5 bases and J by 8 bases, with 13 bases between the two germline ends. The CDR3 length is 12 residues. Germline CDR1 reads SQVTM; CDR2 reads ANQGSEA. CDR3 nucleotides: TGCAGCGTTACAGGAGGGGGCGATGAGCAGTTCTTC. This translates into CSVTGGGDEQFF.

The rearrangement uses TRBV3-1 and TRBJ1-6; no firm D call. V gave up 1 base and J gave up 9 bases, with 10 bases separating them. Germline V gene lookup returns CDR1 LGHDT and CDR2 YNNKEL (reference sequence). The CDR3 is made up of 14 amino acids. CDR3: CASSQGLRVSPLHF. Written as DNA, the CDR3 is TGTGCCAGCAGCCAAGGGCTAAGGGTTTCACCCCTCCACTTT.

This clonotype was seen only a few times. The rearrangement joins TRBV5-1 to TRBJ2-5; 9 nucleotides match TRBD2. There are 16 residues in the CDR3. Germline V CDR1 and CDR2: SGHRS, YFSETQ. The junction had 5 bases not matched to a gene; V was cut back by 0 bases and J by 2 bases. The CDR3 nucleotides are TGCGCCAGCAGCTTGGGCTCTAGCGGGACGCAAGAGACCCAGTACTTC. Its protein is CASSLGSSGTQETQYF.

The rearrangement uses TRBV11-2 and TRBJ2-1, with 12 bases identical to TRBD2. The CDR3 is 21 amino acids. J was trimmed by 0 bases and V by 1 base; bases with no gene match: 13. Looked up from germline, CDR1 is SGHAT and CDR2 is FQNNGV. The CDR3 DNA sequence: TGTGCCAGCAGCTTAGTCCCCAGGGGACTAGCGGGCGTATCCTCCTACAATGAGCAGTTCTTC. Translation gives CASSLVPRGLAGVSSYNEQFF.

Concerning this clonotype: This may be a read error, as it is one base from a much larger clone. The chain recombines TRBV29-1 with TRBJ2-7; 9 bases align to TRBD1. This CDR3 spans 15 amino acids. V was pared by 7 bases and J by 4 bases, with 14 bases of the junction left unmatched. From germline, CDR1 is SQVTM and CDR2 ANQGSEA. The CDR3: CSADSGQGIGYEQYF. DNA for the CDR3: TGCAGCGCTGACTCGGGACAGGGCATCGGGTACGAGCAGTACTTC.

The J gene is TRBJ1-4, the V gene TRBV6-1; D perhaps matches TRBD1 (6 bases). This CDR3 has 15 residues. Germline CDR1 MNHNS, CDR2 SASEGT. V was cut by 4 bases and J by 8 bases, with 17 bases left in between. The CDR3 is CASSANRALGEKLFF. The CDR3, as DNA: TGTGCCAGCAGTGCCAACAGGGCCCTCGGCGAAAAACTGTTTTTT.

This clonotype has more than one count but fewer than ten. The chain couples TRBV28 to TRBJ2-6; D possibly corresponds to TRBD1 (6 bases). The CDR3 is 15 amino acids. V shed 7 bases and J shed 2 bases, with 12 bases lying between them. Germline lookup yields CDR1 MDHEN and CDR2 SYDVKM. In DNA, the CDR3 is TGTGCCAGCATGTCGACAGGACCTGGGGCCAACGTCCTGACTTTC. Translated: CASMSTGPGANVLTF.

The DNA of the CDR3 is TGCAGTGCTAGGTTAGCTACGGGGAATGAGCAGTACTTC. It is translated as CSARLATGNEQYF. J is TRBJ2-5 and V is TRBV20-1; maybe TRBD2 (5 bases). CDR3 length equals 13 residues. Trimming took off 3 bases at V and 11 bases at J, with 19 bases between the two ends. Germline V gene lookup returns CDR1 DFQATT and CDR2 SNEGSKA (reference sequence).

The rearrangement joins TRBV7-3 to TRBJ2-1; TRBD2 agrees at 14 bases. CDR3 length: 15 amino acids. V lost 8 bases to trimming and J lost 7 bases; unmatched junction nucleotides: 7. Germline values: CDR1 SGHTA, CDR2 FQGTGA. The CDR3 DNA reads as TGTGCCAGCGGCCCAAGACTAGCGGGGGGGAATGAGCAGTTCTTC. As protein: CASGPRLAGGNEQFF.

CDR3 amino acids: CASSLYAGPYYEQYF. The CDR3 coding sequence is TGTGCCAGCAGTTTATATGCCGGGCCCTACTACGAGCAGTACTTC. This rearrangement joins TRBV27 to TRBJ2-7; no firm D call. The germline V gene encodes CDR1 MNHEY and CDR2 SMNVEV (reference sequence). V was shortened by 1 base and J by 3 bases, with 13 bases between the two germline ends. CDR3 length: 15 amino acids.

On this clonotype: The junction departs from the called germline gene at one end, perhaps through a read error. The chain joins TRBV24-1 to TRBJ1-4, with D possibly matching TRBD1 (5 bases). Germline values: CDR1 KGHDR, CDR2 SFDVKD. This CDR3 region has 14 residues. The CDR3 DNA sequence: TGTGTCACCAGCCTCGGGGGGGGAGATGAAAAACTGTTTTTT. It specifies CVTSLGGGDEKLFF.

The CDR3 sequence is CASSQDGTSPREQETQYF. The CDR3 DNA reads TGTGCCAGCAGCCAAGATGGGACTAGCCCGCGGGAGCAAGAGACCCAGTACTTC. The gene calls are TRBV4-2 and TRBJ2-5; 9 positions match TRBD2. V trimming: 0 bases; J trimming: 2 bases; junction bases outside the gene matches: 10. Germline-derived CDR1 and CDR2 are LGHNA and YNFKEQ. This CDR3 comprises 18 residues.